Listed below are T cell receptor beta chains from one sample, sequenced in a study of shared clonotypes between healthy human individuals. Produced via immunoSEQ multiplex PCR; TCRdb's table is partial and in-frame only. Of about 1 million clones detected, 60% to 80% appear once; the ten largest clones hold approximately 1.5%. What was sequenced was memory CD4+ T cells sorted from blood. Every receptor here comes from a man between 18 and 29 years old in good health. Both conserved end residues are part of each CDR3. Fields, in order: clone size, CDR3 length, D gene, J gene, V gene, CDR3 protein, CDR3 DNA. A D gene is named only where the DNA matches it firmly. Not all rows give a size; the values are once, few, many and, for expanded clones, a class.

clone size: -; CDR3 length: 14; D gene: -; J gene: TRBJ2-3; V gene: TRBV12-5; CDR3 protein: CASGLDRATDTQYF; CDR3 DNA: TGTGCTAGTGGTTTGGACAGGGCCACAGATACGCAGTATTTT
clone size: -; CDR3 length: 19; D gene: -; J gene: TRBJ2-7; V gene: TRBV7-5; CDR3 protein: CARSRRLAGGSKRSYEQYF; CDR3 DNA: TGTGCCAGAAGCCGCCGACTAGCGGGGGGGTCTAAAAGGTCCTACGAGCAGTACTTC
clone size: -; CDR3 length: 15; D gene: -; J gene: TRBJ2-7; V gene: TRBV7-2; CDR3 protein: CASSPSDHGSYEQYF; CDR3 DNA: TGTGCCAGCAGCCCCTCGGATCACGGGTCCTACGAGCAGTACTTC
clone size: few; CDR3 length: 15; D gene: -; J gene: TRBJ1-6; V gene: TRBV9; CDR3 protein: CASSDTGSRNSPLHF; CDR3 DNA: TGTGCCAGCAGCGATACAGGGTCGAGGAATTCACCCCTCCACTTT
clone size: once; CDR3 length: 17; D gene: -; J gene: TRBJ2-2; V gene: TRBV5-1; CDR3 protein: CASSLVPGRPNTGELFF; CDR3 DNA: TGCGCCAGCAGCTTGGTCCCAGGGAGACCGAACACCGGGGAGCTGTTTTTT
clone size: -; CDR3 length: 14; D gene: TRBD2; J gene: TRBJ2-7; V gene: TRBV7-2; CDR3 protein: CASSWGSGGYEQYF; CDR3 DNA: TGTGCCAGCAGCTGGGGGTCGGGGGGCTACGAGCAGTACTTC
clone size: -; CDR3 length: 11; D gene: -; J gene: TRBJ2-1; V gene: TRBV5-1; CDR3 protein: CASSLQGEQFF; CDR3 DNA: TGCGCCAGCAGCTTACAGGGTGAGCAGTTCTTC
clone size: few; CDR3 length: 12; D gene: -; J gene: TRBJ2-5; V gene: TRBV11-2; CDR3 protein: CASSKNRETQYF; CDR3 DNA: TGTGCCAGCAGCAAGAACAGGGAGACCCAGTACTTC
clone size: -; CDR3 length: 15; D gene: -; J gene: TRBJ2-5; V gene: TRBV5-4; CDR3 protein: CASSLEMNREETQYF; CDR3 DNA: TGTGCCAGCAGCTTGGAAATGAACAGGGAAGAGACCCAGTACTTC
clone size: few; CDR3 length: 12; D gene: -; J gene: TRBJ2-2; V gene: TRBV2; CDR3 protein: CASTGDTGELFF; CDR3 DNA: TGTGCCAGCACAGGGGACACCGGGGAGCTGTTTTTT
clone size: -; CDR3 length: 15; D gene: -; J gene: TRBJ2-3; V gene: TRBV13; CDR3 protein: CASSRDPRNTDTQYF; CDR3 DNA: TGTGCCAGCAGCCGGGACCCGAGGAACACAGATACGCAGTATTTT
clone size: -; CDR3 length: 16; D gene: TRBD2; J gene: TRBJ2-2; V gene: TRBV28; CDR3 protein: CASSSTSGSPAGELFF; CDR3 DNA: TGTGCCAGCAGTTCGACTAGCGGGAGTCCGGCCGGGGAGCTGTTTTTT
clone size: -; CDR3 length: 18; D gene: TRBD2; J gene: TRBJ2-3; V gene: TRBV6-1; CDR3 protein: CASSEIGGLAGSGGTQYF; CDR3 DNA: TGTGCCAGCAGTGAAATCGGGGGACTAGCGGGGTCCGGCGGTACGCAGTATTTT
clone size: -; CDR3 length: 18; D gene: -; J gene: TRBJ1-1; V gene: TRBV7-2; CDR3 protein: CASSLVGGEVALNTEAFF; CDR3 DNA: TGTGCCAGCAGCTTAGTGGGGGGCGAAGTGGCCTTGAACACTGAAGCTTTCTTT
clone size: -; CDR3 length: 15; D gene: -; J gene: TRBJ2-5; V gene: TRBV18; CDR3 protein: CASSPPASPKGEQYF; CDR3 DNA: TGTGCCAGCTCACCACCGGCCAGCCCAAAGGGAGAGCAGTACTTC
clone size: few; CDR3 length: 14; D gene: -; J gene: TRBJ1-2; V gene: TRBV5-4; CDR3 protein: CASSLGAGDYGYTF; CDR3 DNA: TGTGCCAGCAGCTTGGGTGCGGGGGACTATGGCTACACCTTC
clone size: once; CDR3 length: 13; D gene: -; J gene: TRBJ2-7; V gene: TRBV27; CDR3 protein: CASSRTETYEQYF; CDR3 DNA: TGTGCCAGCAGTCGGACCGAGACCTACGAGCAGTACTTC
clone size: once; CDR3 length: 17; D gene: TRBD2; J gene: TRBJ2-5; V gene: TRBV6-1; CDR3 protein: CASSGGAGSVLQETQYF; CDR3 DNA: TGTGCCAGCAGTGGGGGAGCGGGGTCTGTTTTACAAGAGACCCAGTACTTC
clone size: -; CDR3 length: 15; D gene: -; J gene: TRBJ2-5; V gene: TRBV4-1; CDR3 protein: CASSQVRRTQETQYF; CDR3 DNA: TGCGCCAGCAGCCAAGTTCGAAGGACGCAAGAGACCCAGTACTTC
clone size: -; CDR3 length: 14; D gene: -; J gene: TRBJ1-1; V gene: TRBV10-3; CDR3 protein: CAISVGEPNTEAFF; CDR3 DNA: TGTGCCATCAGTGTGGGGGAACCGAACACTGAAGCTTTCTTT
clone size: -; CDR3 length: 17; D gene: TRBD2; J gene: TRBJ2-1; V gene: TRBV30; CDR3 protein: CAWNRNLAGGLHNEQFF; CDR3 DNA: TGTGCCTGGAATCGGAATTTAGCGGGAGGGCTCCACAATGAGCAGTTCTTC
clone size: -; CDR3 length: 14; D gene: -; J gene: TRBJ2-7; V gene: TRBV28; CDR3 protein: CASSFQGPPYEQYF; CDR3 DNA: TGTGCCAGCAGTTTTCAGGGGCCTCCCTACGAGCAGTACTTC
clone size: -; CDR3 length: 17; D gene: TRBD2; J gene: TRBJ2-3; V gene: TRBV5-6; CDR3 protein: CASSPGLAGGYTDTQYF; CDR3 DNA: TGTGCCAGCAGCCCGGGACTAGCGGGGGGATACACAGATACGCAGTATTTT
clone size: -; CDR3 length: 14; D gene: -; J gene: TRBJ2-5; V gene: TRBV5-4; CDR3 protein: CASSGTGLQETQYF; CDR3 DNA: TGTGCCAGCAGCGGAACAGGTTTACAAGAGACCCAGTACTTC
clone size: -; CDR3 length: 14; D gene: -; J gene: TRBJ1-5; V gene: TRBV1; CDR3 protein: CTSRLGTVNQPQHF; CDR3 DNA: TGCACCAGCAGACTTGGGACAGTTAATCAGCCCCAGCATTTT